The clone carrying this TCR beta chain was counted once. This may be a read error, as it is one base from a much larger clone. Individual cDNA molecules in this library carried unique molecular identifiers. In the original workflow: A per-sample median of approximately 87,000 TCRs was observed, with counts ranging from roughly 20,000 to 700,000. In TCRdb, the RACE reads were re-called with MiXCR into one record per CDR3 protein. The V and J calls follow TCRdb's processing rather than the paper's. The sample holds some 31,000 distinct CDR3 sequences, roughly 5.4% seen once. Germline V gene data show CDR1 as SNHLY and CDR2 as FYNNEI. Between the trimmed V and J ends, which lost 6 bases and 6 bases, there was a span of 17 bases. This CDR3 contains 14 residues. The entry originates in a study of human T cells and chemical hapten exposure. Described time point: healthy volunteer bleed at 6 weeks. Someone pulled total RNA out of unfractionated whole blood.

J is TRBJ1-2 and V is TRBV2; D gene ambiguous. The receptor was isolated from a human donor in good health. Some clones in this sample may be carry-over from other donors' samples. Material: whole blood. Here the CDR3 reads CASRVGGVLNGYTF. The CDR3 bases are TGTGCCAGCAGAGTTGGTGGGGTTCTTAATGGCTACACCTTC.